A selection of T cell receptor beta chains follows, all from one sample in a study of T cells in Graves' hyperthyroidism and ophthalmopathy. TCRdb re-called the multiplex PCR reads through MiXCR, storing one row per CDR3 protein. The sample holds hundreds of thousands of distinct CDR3 sequences, around 20% seen once. Sequences were obtained from blood. Source of these receptors: a man aged 30 to 45 with Graves' ophthalmopathy. Each CDR3 is given with its conserved first and last residue. Fields, in order: J gene, D gene, V gene, clone size, CDR3 protein, CDR3 DNA. D genes are given only for firm matches. Clone size, where shown, is once, few, many, or a class for clones that have expanded.

J: TRBJ2-5; D: NA; V: TRBV7-4; size: many; CDR3: CASSPHWDMTDQETQYF; DNA: TGTGCCAGCAGCCCACACTGGGACATGACGGACCAAGAGACCCAGTACTTC
J: TRBJ1-1; D: NA; V: TRBV28; size: many; CDR3: CASVGPLDTEAFF; DNA: TGTGCCAGCGTAGGGCCTCTGGACACTGAAGCTTTCTTT
J: TRBJ2-1; D: TRBD2; V: TRBV2; size: many; CDR3: CASSERLFKGTSGTNEQFF; DNA: TGTGCCAGCAGTGAAAGGTTGTTCAAGGGGACTAGCGGGACCAATGAGCAGTTCTTC
J: TRBJ1-4; D: TRBD1; V: TRBV27; size: NA; CDR3: CASRPTGYGEKLFF; DNA: TGTGCCAGCAGACCGACAGGGTATGGTGAGAAACTGTTTTTT
J: TRBJ2-7; D: NA; V: TRBV3-1; size: NA; CDR3: CASSQVSEQYF; DNA: TGTGCCAGCAGCCAAGTATCCGAGCAGTACTTC
J: TRBJ1-1; D: NA; V: TRBV25-1; size: few; CDR3: CASSARAKNTEAFF; DNA: TGTGCCAGCAGTGCCCGGGCTAAGAACACTGAAGCTTTCTTT
J: TRBJ2-3; D: NA; V: TRBV6-5; size: many; CDR3: CASSYSSRGGADTQYF; DNA: TGTGCCAGCAGTTACTCGAGCCGAGGGGGAGCAGATACGCAGTATTTT
J: TRBJ1-5; D: NA; V: TRBV20-1; size: once; CDR3: CSARGGVRNQPQHF; DNA: TGCAGTGCTAGAGGGGGCGTCCGCAATCAGCCCCAGCATTTT
J: TRBJ2-5; D: TRBD2; V: TRBV12-3/TRBV12-4; size: many; CDR3: CASRAGLADEETQYF; DNA: TGTGCCAGCAGAGCGGGACTAGCGGATGAAGAGACCCAGTACTTC
J: TRBJ2-2; D: NA; V: TRBV5-5; size: few; CDR3: CASSRGRNGELFF; DNA: TGTGCCAGCAGCCGGGGCAGAAACGGGGAGCTGTTTTTT
J: TRBJ1-1; D: NA; V: TRBV30; size: many; CDR3: CAWRDWGEAFF; DNA: TGTGCCTGGAGGGATTGGGGGGAAGCTTTCTTT
J: TRBJ1-1; D: NA; V: TRBV2; size: many; CDR3: CASSEAGGLTEAFF; DNA: TGTGCCAGCAGTGAAGCGGGGGGCCTTACTGAAGCTTTCTTT
J: TRBJ2-1; D: NA; V: TRBV7-3; size: few; CDR3: CASSWTPGRANEQFF; DNA: TGTGCCAGCAGCTGGACCCCGGGTCGGGCCAATGAGCAGTTCTTC
J: TRBJ2-7; D: TRBD2; V: TRBV10-2; size: NA; CDR3: CASKGLAEGGYEQYF; DNA: TGCGCCAGCAAGGGACTAGCGGAGGGGGGATACGAGCAGTACTTC
J: TRBJ2-1; D: NA; V: TRBV6-1; size: once; CDR3: CASWITGRSSYNEQFF; DNA: TGTGCCAGCTGGATAACAGGGAGAAGCTCCTACAATGAGCAGTTCTTC
J: TRBJ2-1; D: NA; V: TRBV11-2; size: many; CDR3: CASSIQGSVGNEQFF; DNA: TGTGCCAGCAGCATACAGGGAAGTGTGGGCAATGAGCAGTTCTTC
J: TRBJ2-7; D: TRBD1; V: TRBV4-1; size: NA; CDR3: CASSDHGQGYEQYF; DNA: TGCGCCAGCAGCGACCATGGACAGGGCTACGAGCAGTACTTC
J: TRBJ1-5; D: NA; V: TRBV3-1; size: many; CDR3: CASSQAGGNQPQHF; DNA: TGTGCCAGCAGCCAAGCAGGAGGCAATCAGCCCCAGCATTTT
J: TRBJ2-3; D: NA; V: TRBV28; size: NA; CDR3: CASLIQGSADTQYF; DNA: TGTGCCAGCCTCATCCAGGGCTCAGCAGATACGCAGTATTTT
J: TRBJ2-3; D: TRBD2; V: TRBV5-8; size: NA; CDR3: CASSLGTSGSPDTQYF; DNA: TGTGCCAGCAGCTTGGGGACTAGCGGGAGTCCAGATACGCAGTATTTT
J: TRBJ2-2; D: NA; V: TRBV7-8; size: NA; CDR3: CASSIVAAGLLGELFF; DNA: TGTGCCAGCAGCATAGTGGCGGCAGGTCTTTTGGGGGAGCTGTTTTTT
J: TRBJ1-5; D: TRBD1; V: TRBV19; size: NA; CDR3: CASHPRQGRNQPQHF; DNA: TGTGCCAGCCACCCCCGACAGGGTAGAAATCAGCCCCAGCATTTT
J: TRBJ2-3; D: TRBD2; V: TRBV20-1; size: few; CDR3: CSASGKRGGTDTQYF; DNA: TGCAGTGCCTCGGGGAAGCGGGGGGGCACAGATACGCAGTATTTT
J: TRBJ2-7; D: NA; V: TRBV11-2; size: NA; CDR3: CASSLRQETNYEQYF; DNA: TGTGCCAGCAGCCTCCGACAGGAGACAAACTACGAGCAGTACTTC
J: TRBJ2-7; D: NA; V: TRBV20-1; size: NA; CDR3: CSPKGGEGSYEQYF; DNA: TGCAGTCCAAAGGGGGGGGAGGGGTCCTACGAGCAGTACTTC
J: TRBJ2-7; D: TRBD2; V: TRBV5-1; size: many; CDR3: CASSLRGLAGDHEQYF; DNA: TGCGCCAGCAGCTTACGGGGACTAGCGGGAGACCACGAGCAGTACTTC
J: TRBJ2-5; D: NA; V: TRBV28; size: many; CDR3: CASSFGGFQETQYF; DNA: TGTGCCAGCAGTTTCGGCGGGTTTCAAGAGACCCAGTACTTC
J: TRBJ2-5; D: NA; V: TRBV6-1; size: few; CDR3: CASSQGWRETQYF; DNA: TGTGCCAGCAGTCAGGGGTGGCGGGAGACCCAGTACTTC
J: TRBJ2-1; D: TRBD2; V: TRBV7-9; size: NA; CDR3: CASTSTSGTKNEQFF; DNA: TGTGCCAGCACCTCGACTAGCGGGACCAAAAATGAGCAGTTCTTC
J: TRBJ1-2; D: NA; V: TRBV20-1; size: few; CDR3: CSARAPGRSFYYGYTF; DNA: TGCAGTGCTAGAGCCCCAGGCCGTTCTTTCTACTATGGCTACACCTTC
J: TRBJ2-1; D: NA; V: TRBV5-1; size: NA; CDR3: CASSLKGGAITVTGNEQFF; DNA: TGCGCCAGCAGCTTGAAGGGTGGTGCTATCACAGTTACCGGCAATGAGCAGTTCTTC
J: TRBJ2-7; D: NA; V: TRBV2; size: many; CDR3: CASSDIKEQYF; DNA: TGTGCCAGCAGTGATATCAAAGAGCAGTACTTC
J: TRBJ1-5; D: NA; V: TRBV12-3/TRBV12-4; size: few; CDR3: CASSLATGLNQPQHF; DNA: TGTGCCAGCAGTTTAGCAACAGGACTCAATCAGCCCCAGCATTTT
J: TRBJ2-3; D: NA; V: TRBV19; size: once; CDR3: CASSIADTDTQYF; DNA: TGTGCCAGTAGTATCGCAGACACAGATACGCAGTATTTT
J: TRBJ2-5; D: TRBD2; V: TRBV6-2/TRBV6-3; size: many; CDR3: CASSKPDSGTQETQYF; DNA: TGTGCCAGCAGCAAACCCGATAGCGGGACGCAAGAGACCCAGTACTTC
J: TRBJ2-7; D: TRBD1; V: TRBV28; size: NA; CDR3: CASSKQGAGEQYF; DNA: TGTGCCAGCAGTAAACAGGGGGCGGGCGAGCAGTACTTC
J: TRBJ1-1; D: NA; V: TRBV18; size: few; CDR3: CASSPIGNTEAFF; DNA: TGTGCCAGCTCACCGATAGGGAACACTGAAGCTTTCTTT
J: TRBJ2-3; D: NA; V: TRBV30; size: many; CDR3: CAWREASTDTQYF; DNA: TGTGCCTGGAGGGAGGCCAGCACAGATACGCAGTATTTT
J: TRBJ1-1; D: NA; V: TRBV30; size: many; CDR3: CAWRGAAPEAFF; DNA: TGTGCCTGGAGGGGGGCAGCGCCTGAAGCTTTCTTT
J: TRBJ2-1; D: NA; V: TRBV5-4; size: many; CDR3: CASSLRGHNEQFF; DNA: TGTGCCAGCAGCCTTCGGGGTCACAATGAGCAGTTCTTC
J: TRBJ2-5; D: NA; V: TRBV28; size: few; CDR3: CASRGGRLETQYF; DNA: TGTGCCAGCCGCGGAGGACGCCTAGAGACCCAGTACTTC
J: TRBJ2-1; D: NA; V: TRBV10-1; size: NA; CDR3: CASSTSRIKDEQFF; DNA: TGCGCCAGCAGTACTAGCCGAATTAAGGATGAGCAGTTCTTC
J: TRBJ2-7; D: TRBD2; V: TRBV15; size: NA; CDR3: CATSRMGLAGVKEQYF; DNA: TGTGCCACCAGCAGGATGGGACTAGCGGGAGTAAAGGAGCAGTACTTC
J: TRBJ2-7; D: NA; V: TRBV2; size: NA; CDR3: CASSRDPRYEQYF; DNA: TGTGCCAGCAGCCGGGACCCAAGGTACGAGCAGTACTTC
J: TRBJ2-7; D: NA; V: TRBV5-1; size: many; CDR3: CASSLFGRHEQYF; DNA: TGCGCCAGCAGCTTGTTCGGGCGGCACGAGCAGTACTTC
J: TRBJ1-4; D: NA; V: TRBV2; size: few; CDR3: CASRAGTTTNEKLFF; DNA: TGTGCCAGCAGAGCAGGGACTACAACTAATGAAAAACTGTTTTTT
J: TRBJ1-1; D: TRBD1; V: TRBV6-1; size: few; CDR3: CASSEDRGGNTEAFF; DNA: TGTGCCAGCAGTGAAGACAGGGGTGGCAACACTGAAGCTTTCTTT
J: TRBJ2-1; D: NA; V: TRBV6-1; size: NA; CDR3: CASSEEWTTYNEQFF; DNA: TGTGCCAGCAGTGAAGAGTGGACTACGTACAATGAGCAGTTCTTC
J: TRBJ2-5; D: NA; V: TRBV7-9; size: many; CDR3: CASSSPGMRGETQYF; DNA: TGTGCCAGCAGCTCGCCGGGGATGAGAGGAGAGACCCAGTACTTC
J: TRBJ1-3; D: NA; V: TRBV3-1; size: many; CDR3: CASSPRPSGNTIYF; DNA: TGTGCCAGCAGCCCCCGGCCCTCTGGAAACACCATATATTTT
J: TRBJ1-2; D: TRBD1; V: TRBV29-1; size: few; CDR3: CSSRTGANYGYTF; DNA: TGCAGCTCGAGGACAGGGGCTAACTATGGCTACACCTTC
J: TRBJ1-3; D: NA; V: TRBV18; size: NA; CDR3: CASSLSVTGVSGNTIYF; DNA: TGTGCCAGCTCACTCTCAGTAACAGGCGTCTCTGGAAACACCATATATTTT
J: TRBJ2-3; D: TRBD2; V: TRBV24-1; size: NA; CDR3: CATRAGVADTQYF; DNA: TGTGCCACCAGGGCGGGAGTGGCAGATACGCAGTATTTT
J: TRBJ2-3; D: TRBD2; V: TRBV7-2; size: many; CDR3: CASSLKHGGRADTQYF; DNA: TGTGCCAGCAGCTTAAAGCATGGCGGGAGAGCAGATACGCAGTATTTT
J: TRBJ2-1; D: TRBD2; V: TRBV7-3; size: many; CDR3: CASSLRAGVFNEQFF; DNA: TGTGCCAGCAGCTTAAGAGCGGGAGTTTTCAATGAGCAGTTCTTC
J: TRBJ1-1; D: NA; V: TRBV7-9; size: few; CDR3: CASSLGGSVRTEAFF; DNA: TGTGCCAGCAGCTTAGGGGGCTCTGTGCGGACTGAAGCTTTCTTT
J: TRBJ2-1; D: NA; V: TRBV6-2/TRBV6-3; size: few; CDR3: CASSPEPGSYNEQFF; DNA: TGTGCCAGCAGTCCTGAACCGGGGTCCTACAATGAGCAGTTCTTC
J: TRBJ2-1; D: NA; V: TRBV7-8; size: NA; CDR3: CTSSSEYNEQFF; DNA: TGTACCAGCAGCTCGGAGTACAATGAGCAGTTCTTC
J: TRBJ1-1; D: NA; V: TRBV6-2/TRBV6-3; size: NA; CDR3: CASSYSSMWTPNTEAFF; DNA: TGTGCCAGCAGTTACTCGAGCATGTGGACACCCAACACTGAAGCTTTCTTT